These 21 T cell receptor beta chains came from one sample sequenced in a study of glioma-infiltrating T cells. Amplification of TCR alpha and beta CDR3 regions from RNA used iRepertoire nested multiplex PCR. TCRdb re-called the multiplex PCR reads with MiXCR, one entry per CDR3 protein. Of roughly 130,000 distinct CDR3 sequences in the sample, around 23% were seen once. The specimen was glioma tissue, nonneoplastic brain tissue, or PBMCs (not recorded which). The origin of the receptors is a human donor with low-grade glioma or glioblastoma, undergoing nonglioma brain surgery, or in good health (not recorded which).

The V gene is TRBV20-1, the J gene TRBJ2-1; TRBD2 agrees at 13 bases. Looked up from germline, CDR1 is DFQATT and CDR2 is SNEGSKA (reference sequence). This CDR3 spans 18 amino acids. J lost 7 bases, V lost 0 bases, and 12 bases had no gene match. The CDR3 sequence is CSAREVELLAGGKNEQFF. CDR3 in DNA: TGCAGTGCTAGAGAGGTGGAGTTACTAGCGGGGGGGAAGAATGAGCAGTTCTTC.

For the CDR3, the DNA is TGTGCCAGCTCACCAGGGAGCAGCAATCAGCCCCAGCATTTT. Its protein is CASSPGSSNQPQHF. The chain links TRBV18 to TRBJ1-5; the D is unclear. This CDR3 is 14 amino acids long. Trimming removed 2 bases at V and 1 base at J, with 6 bases between. Germline CDR1 reads KGHSH; CDR2 reads LQKENI.

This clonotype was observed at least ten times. CDR3 sequence reads: CSARQGPYGYTF. CDR3 nucleotides: TGCAGTGCTAGACAGGGACCCTATGGCTACACCTTC. The chain couples TRBV20-1 to TRBJ1-2; D possibly corresponds to TRBD1 (5 bases). CDR1 and CDR2 from the germline V gene are DFQATT and SNEGSKA (reference sequence). The CDR3 covers 12 residues. The germline V and J ends were trimmed by 2 bases and 4 bases, with 8 bases remaining between them.

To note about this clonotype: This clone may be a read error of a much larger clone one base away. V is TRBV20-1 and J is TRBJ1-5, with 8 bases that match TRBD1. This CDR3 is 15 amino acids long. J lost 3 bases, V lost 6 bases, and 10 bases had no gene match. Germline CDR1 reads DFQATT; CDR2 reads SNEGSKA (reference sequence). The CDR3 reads CSARGTGTPNQPQHF. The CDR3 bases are TGCAGTGCGCGGGGGACAGGAACCCCCAATCAGCCCCAGCATTTT.

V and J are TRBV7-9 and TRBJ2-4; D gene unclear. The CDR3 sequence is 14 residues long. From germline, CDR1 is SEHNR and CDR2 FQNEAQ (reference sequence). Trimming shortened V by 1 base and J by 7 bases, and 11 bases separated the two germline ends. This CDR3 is CASSLGAPLNIQYF. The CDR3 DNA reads TGTGCCAGCAGCTTAGGTGCCCCCCTTAACATTCAGTACTTC.

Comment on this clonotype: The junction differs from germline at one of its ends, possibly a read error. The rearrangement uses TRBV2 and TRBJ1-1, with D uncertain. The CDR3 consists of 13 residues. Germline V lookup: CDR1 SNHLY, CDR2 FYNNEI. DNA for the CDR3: TGTGCCGGCAGGCCAACACCCAACACTGAAGCTTTCTTT. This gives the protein CAGRPTPNTEAFF.

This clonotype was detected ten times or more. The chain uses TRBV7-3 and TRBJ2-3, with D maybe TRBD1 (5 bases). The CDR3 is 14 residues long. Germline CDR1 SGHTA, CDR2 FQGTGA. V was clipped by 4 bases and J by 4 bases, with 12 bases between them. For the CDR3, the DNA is TGTGCCAGCAGCTCACTTGGGGCGGCAGATACGCAGTATTTT. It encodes CASSSLGAADTQYF. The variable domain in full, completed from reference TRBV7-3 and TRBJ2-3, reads GAGVSQTPSNKVTEKGKYVELRCDPISGHTALYWYRQSLGQGPEFLIYFQGTGAADDSGLPNDRFFAVRPEGSVSTLKIQRTERGDSAVYLCASSSLGAADTQYFGPGTRLTVL.

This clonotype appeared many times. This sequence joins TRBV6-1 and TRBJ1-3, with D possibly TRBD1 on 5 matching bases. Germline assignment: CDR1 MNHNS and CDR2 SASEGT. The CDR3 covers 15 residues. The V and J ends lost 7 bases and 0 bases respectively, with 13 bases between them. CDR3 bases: TGTGCCAGCAAACCCACGACAGTCTCTGGAAACACCATATATTTT. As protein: CASKPTTVSGNTIYF.

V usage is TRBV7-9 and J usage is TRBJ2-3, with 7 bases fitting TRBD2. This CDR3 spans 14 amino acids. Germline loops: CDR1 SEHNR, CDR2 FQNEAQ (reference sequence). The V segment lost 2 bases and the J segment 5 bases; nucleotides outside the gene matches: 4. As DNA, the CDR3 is TGTGCCAGCAGCTTATCCACTAGCGAAGATACGCAGTATTTT. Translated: CASSLSTSEDTQYF. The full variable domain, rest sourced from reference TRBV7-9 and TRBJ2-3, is DTGVSQNPRHKITKRGQNVTFRCDPISEHNRLYWYRQTLGQGPEFLTYFQNEAQLEKSRLLSDRFSAERPKGSFSTLEIQRTEQGDSAMYLCASSLSTSEDTQYFGPGTRLTVL.

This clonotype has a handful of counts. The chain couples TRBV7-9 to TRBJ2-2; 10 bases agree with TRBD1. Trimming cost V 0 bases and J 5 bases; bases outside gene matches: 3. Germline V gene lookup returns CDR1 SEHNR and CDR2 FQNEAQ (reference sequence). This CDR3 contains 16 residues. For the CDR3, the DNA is TGTGCCAGCAGCTTAGCCGGGACAGGGGCGACCGGGGAGCTGTTTTTT. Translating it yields CASSLAGTGATGELFF.

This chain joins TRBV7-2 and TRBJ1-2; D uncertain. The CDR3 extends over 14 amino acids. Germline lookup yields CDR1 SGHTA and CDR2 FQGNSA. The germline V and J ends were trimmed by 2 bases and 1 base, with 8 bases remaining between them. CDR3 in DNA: TGTGCCAGCAGCTTACATCGGGGTAACTATGGCTACACCTTC. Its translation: CASSLHRGNYGYTF.

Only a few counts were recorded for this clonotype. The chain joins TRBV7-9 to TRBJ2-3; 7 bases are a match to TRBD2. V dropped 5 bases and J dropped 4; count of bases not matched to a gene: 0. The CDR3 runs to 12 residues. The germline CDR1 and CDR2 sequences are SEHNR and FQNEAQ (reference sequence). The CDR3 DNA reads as TGTGCCAGCAGCCGGGGGGCAGATACGCAGTATTTT. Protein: CASSRGADTQYF.

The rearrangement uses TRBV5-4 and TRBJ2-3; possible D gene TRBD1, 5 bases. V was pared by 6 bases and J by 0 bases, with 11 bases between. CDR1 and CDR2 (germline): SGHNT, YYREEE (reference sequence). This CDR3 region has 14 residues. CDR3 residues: CASTRTTSTDTQYF. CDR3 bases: TGTGCCAGCACCCGGACAACTAGCACAGATACGCAGTATTTT.

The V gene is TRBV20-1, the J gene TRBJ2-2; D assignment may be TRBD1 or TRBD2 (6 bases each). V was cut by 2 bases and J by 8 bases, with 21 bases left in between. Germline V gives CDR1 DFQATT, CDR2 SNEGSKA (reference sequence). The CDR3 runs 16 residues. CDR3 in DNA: TGCAGTGCTAGACCGGGACACAGTGGGGGGTTGGGGGAGCTGTTTTTT. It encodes CSARPGHSGGLGELFF.

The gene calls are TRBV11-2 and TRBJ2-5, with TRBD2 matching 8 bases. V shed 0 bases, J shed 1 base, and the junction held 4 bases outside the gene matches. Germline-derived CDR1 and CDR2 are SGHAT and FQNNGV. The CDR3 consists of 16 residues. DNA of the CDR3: TGTGCCAGCAGCTTAGAGTTCGCGGGGGGCCAAGAGACCCAGTACTTC. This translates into CASSLEFAGGQETQYF.

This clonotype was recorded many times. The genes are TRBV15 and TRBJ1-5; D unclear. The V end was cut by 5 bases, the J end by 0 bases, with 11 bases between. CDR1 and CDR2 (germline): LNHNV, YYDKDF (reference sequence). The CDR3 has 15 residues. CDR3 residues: CATSFGRPSNQPQHF. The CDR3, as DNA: TGTGCCACCAGCTTCGGGAGACCTAGCAATCAGCCCCAGCATTTT.

The CDR3 DNA follows: TGTGCCAGCAGCGTAGGAGCTAACACTGAAGCTTTCTTT. Translating it yields CASSVGANTEAFF. This chain connects TRBV11-3 to TRBJ1-1; D ambiguous. Germline V gene data show CDR1 as SGHNT and CDR2 as YENEEA. V lost 5 bases to trimming and J lost 2 bases, with 9 bases between them. This CDR3 comprises 13 residues.

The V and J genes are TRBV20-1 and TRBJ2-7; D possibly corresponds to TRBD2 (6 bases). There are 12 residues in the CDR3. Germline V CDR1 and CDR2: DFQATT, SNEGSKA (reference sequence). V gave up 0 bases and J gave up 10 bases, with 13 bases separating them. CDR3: CSARDRRETQYV. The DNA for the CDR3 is TGCAGTGCTAGAGATCGTCGGGAGACCCAGTACGTC.

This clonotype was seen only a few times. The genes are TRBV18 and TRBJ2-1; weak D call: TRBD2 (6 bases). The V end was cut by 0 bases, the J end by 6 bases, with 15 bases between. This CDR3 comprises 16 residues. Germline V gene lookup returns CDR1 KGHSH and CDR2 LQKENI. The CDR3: CASSPPVGGVANEQFF. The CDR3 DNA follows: TGTGCCAGCTCACCACCGGTTGGCGGGGTAGCCAATGAGCAGTTCTTC. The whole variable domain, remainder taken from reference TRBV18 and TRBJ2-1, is NAGVMQNPRHLVRRRGQEARLRCSPMKGHSHVYWYRQLPEEGLKFMVYLQKENIIDESGMPKERFSAEFPKEGPSILRIQQVVRGDSAAYFCASSPPVGGVANEQFFGPGTRLTVL.

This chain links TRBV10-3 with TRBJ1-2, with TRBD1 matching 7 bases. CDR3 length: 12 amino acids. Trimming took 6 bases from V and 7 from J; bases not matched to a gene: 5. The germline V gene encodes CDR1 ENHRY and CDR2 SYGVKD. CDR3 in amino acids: CAIRGTAIGYTF. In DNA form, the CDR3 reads TGTGCCATCAGAGGGACAGCGATTGGCTACACCTTC.

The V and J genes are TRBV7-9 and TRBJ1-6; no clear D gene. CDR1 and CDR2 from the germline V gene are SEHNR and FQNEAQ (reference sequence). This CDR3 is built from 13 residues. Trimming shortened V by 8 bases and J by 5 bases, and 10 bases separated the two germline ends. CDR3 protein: CASVKENNSPLHF. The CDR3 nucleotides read TGTGCCAGCGTTAAAGAGAATAATTCACCCCTCCACTTT.